A selection of T cell receptor beta chains follows, all from one sample in a study of blood T cell repertoires in COVID-19. TCRdb's copy holds only in-frame clones and misses some; the assay was immunoSEQ multiplex PCR. The sample includes roughly 400,000 clones, more than 75% of them seen just once. The sample consisted of PBMCs or T cells enriched from blood (not recorded which). Source of these receptors: a woman in her forties or fifties who had recovered from COVID-19. CDR3s include the opening cysteine and the closing phenylalanine or tryptophan. Each record gives: J gene, V gene, D gene, clone size, CDR3 DNA, CDR3 protein. The D gene is left open where the match is weak. For some rows the clone size is stated as once, few or many, or as a class when expanded; others skip it.

TRBJ1-3 | TRBV10-3 | NA | NA | TGTGCCATCAGTGACTATGGTAGCTCTGGAAACACCATATATTTT | CAISDYGSSGNTIYF
TRBJ1-6 | TRBV3-1/TRBV3-2 | TRBD1 | NA | TGTGCCAGCAGTCGGGGGACAGCCATTAATTCACCCCTCCACTTT | CASSRGTAINSPLHF
TRBJ2-2 | TRBV4-3 | NA | NA | TGCGCCAGCAGCCAAGACCCAGGGGTCGGGGGGGAGCTGTTTTTT | CASSQDPGVGGELFF
TRBJ1-5 | TRBV19 | NA | few | TGTGCCAGTAGTATCCGCGTATATGGCAATCAGCCCCAGCATTTT | CASSIRVYGNQPQHF
TRBJ1-1 | TRBV7-2 | NA | NA | TGTGCCAGCAGCCCCACACAGGTTATTCGGAACACTGAAGCTTTCTTT | CASSPTQVIRNTEAFF
TRBJ1-2 | TRBV6-5 | NA | once | TGTGCCAGCAGCCTATCGTGGGGGCGGTATGGCTACACCTTC | CASSLSWGRYGYTF
TRBJ2-1 | TRBV6-4 | NA | NA | TGTGCCAGCAGTGAGGTCCCAGGGGTCGGTGAGCAGTTCTTC | CASSEVPGVGEQFF
TRBJ1-5 | TRBV7-2 | NA | NA | TGTGCCAGCAGCGACCGGGACAAAGATCAGCCCCAGCATTTT | CASSDRDKDQPQHF
TRBJ2-1 | TRBV6-5 | NA | NA | TGTGCCAGTTTACCGAGGAATGAGCAGTTCTTC | CASLPRNEQFF
TRBJ2-7 | TRBV3-1/TRBV3-2 | TRBD1 | NA | TGTGCCAGCAGCTTGGCCGGGACAGGAGGCTCCGAGCAGTACTTC | CASSLAGTGGSEQYF
TRBJ1-1 | TRBV7-9 | TRBD1 | NA | TGTGCCAGCAGCTTAACAGGGGGGAACACTGAAGCTTTCTTT | CASSLTGGNTEAFF
TRBJ2-5 | TRBV6-4 | TRBD2 | NA | TGTGCCAGCAGTGACTCGATTGGACTAGCCGAGACCCAGTACTTC | CASSDSIGLAETQYF
TRBJ2-1 | TRBV6-5 | NA | NA | TGTGCCAGCAGTTACTTAGGGGACTACAATGAGCAGTTCTTC | CASSYLGDYNEQFF
TRBJ1-1 | TRBV27 | TRBD1 | NA | TGTGCCAGCAGTGAGCTGACAGGGGGCGCCGATGGCAACACTGAAGCTTTCTTT | CASSELTGGADGNTEAFF
TRBJ2-1 | TRBV30 | TRBD2 | NA | TGTGCCTGGAGCTTAGCGGGGTACTACAATGAGCAGTTCTTC | CAWSLAGYYNEQFF
TRBJ1-4 | TRBV27 | TRBD1 | NA | TGTGCCAGCAGTTCTCAGGGGGCTGTTGGTGAAAAACTGTTTTTT | CASSSQGAVGEKLFF
TRBJ1-4 | TRBV3-1/TRBV3-2 | NA | NA | TGTGCCAGCAGCCAGGCATACCCTGCAACTAATGAAAAACTGTTTTTT | CASSQAYPATNEKLFF
TRBJ1-1 | TRBV20-1 | NA | NA | TGCAGTGCTAGTGGGGGGGGACTGCGGGCTTTCTTT | CSASGGGLRAFF
TRBJ2-3 | TRBV5-5 | TRBD2 | NA | TGTGCCAGCAGCTTGGATATTAGCGGGGCTGTCACAGATACGCAGTATTTT | CASSLDISGAVTDTQYF
TRBJ2-7 | TRBV30 | NA | NA | TGTGCCTGGAGTGTTATCCTCTACGAGCAGTACTTC | CAWSVILYEQYF
TRBJ1-6 | TRBV18 | NA | NA | TGTGCCAGCTCACCACTCGGGGAGAATTCACCCCTCCACTTT | CASSPLGENSPLHF
TRBJ2-2 | TRBV6-5 | NA | few | TGTGCCACTTTACGCGGTTCGAACACCGGGGAGCTGTTTTTT | CATLRGSNTGELFF
TRBJ1-2 | TRBV28 | NA | NA | TGTGCCAGCAGTACCTCAAACGGGGGGCTGAAAGGCTACACCTTC | CASSTSNGGLKGYTF
TRBJ1-5 | TRBV2 | NA | NA | TGTGCCAGCAGTGGAGGGAGGAACAATCAGCCCCAGCATTTT | CASSGGRNNQPQHF
TRBJ1-2 | TRBV18 | NA | NA | TGTGCCAGCTCACCCTCCAGGCAGAACAACTATGGCTACACCTTC | CASSPSRQNNYGYTF
TRBJ2-2 | TRBV18 | NA | NA | TGTGCCAGCCGTACTCCGAACACCGGGGAGCTGTTTTTT | CASRTPNTGELFF
TRBJ1-5 | TRBV19 | NA | NA | TGTGCCAGTAGTATAACGGGGGGCAACCAGCCCCAGCATTTT | CASSITGGNQPQHF
TRBJ1-1 | TRBV7-9 | NA | NA | TGTGCCAGCAGCTTAGAGGGTTGGGAGAACGCTGAAGCTTTCTTT | CASSLEGWENAEAFF
TRBJ1-5 | TRBV6-1 | NA | once | TGTGCCAGCAGTGAATGGGAGGATGGGCAGGGTTCAAATCAGCCCCAGCATTTT | CASSEWEDGQGSNQPQHF
TRBJ2-7 | TRBV7-2 | NA | NA | TGTGCCAGCAGCTTAATGGACACAAACTACGAGCAGTACTTC | CASSLMDTNYEQYF
TRBJ2-5 | TRBV9 | TRBD2 | NA | TGTGCCAGCAGCGAGGGGACTAGCGGGGGCCCCAAGGAGACCCAGTACTTC | CASSEGTSGGPKETQYF
TRBJ1-3 | TRBV9 | NA | NA | TGTGCCAGCAGCGTGACTGGCAGCTCTGGAAACACCATATATTTT | CASSVTGSSGNTIYF
TRBJ1-3 | TRBV5-4 | NA | NA | TGTGCCAGCCCGGCGGTCAGGAGGGGCTCTGGAAACACCATATATTTT | CASPAVRRGSGNTIYF
TRBJ1-3 | TRBV19 | TRBD1 | NA | TGTGCCAGTAGTGGGACAGGGGAAGTTCTTGGAAACACCATATATTTT | CASSGTGEVLGNTIYF
TRBJ2-2 | TRBV24-1 | TRBD1 | NA | TGTGCCACCGCCACCCGACAGGGCCTATTGGCCGGGGAGCTGTTTTTT | CATATRQGLLAGELFF
TRBJ2-5 | TRBV12-3/TRBV12-4 | TRBD2 | NA | TGTGCCTCACGGGGGGAGCTCCAGTACTTC | CASRGELQYF
TRBJ2-7 | TRBV25-1 | NA | NA | TGTGCCAGCAGTGTTCTCGACGAGCAGTACTTC | CASSVLDEQYF
TRBJ1-2 | TRBV9 | TRBD1 | NA | TGTGCCAGCAGCGTAGCTTACGGGACAGGGGGTAGATATGGCTACACCTTC | CASSVAYGTGGRYGYTF
TRBJ2-5 | TRBV2 | TRBD1 | NA | TGTGCCAGCAGTGAAGGTCCGGGACAGCAAGAGACCCAGTACTTC | CASSEGPGQQETQYF
TRBJ2-7 | TRBV6-2/TRBV6-3 | NA | NA | TGTGCCAGCAGCCCAAGCGGAGGTGGGCAGTACTTC | CASSPSGGGQYF
TRBJ2-1 | TRBV5-6 | NA | NA | TGTGCCAGCAGCTTGGGCGGCCCGCTGGGGCAGTTCTTC | CASSLGGPLGQFF
TRBJ1-2 | TRBV27 | NA | NA | TGTGCCAGCAGTTTAAAGGGGGAGTATGGCTACACCTTC | CASSLKGEYGYTF
TRBJ1-1 | TRBV28 | TRBD1 | NA | TGTGCCAGTTTGACAGGGGGGAACACTGAAGCTTTCTTT | CASLTGGNTEAFF
TRBJ1-2 | TRBV7-9 | NA | NA | TGTGCCAGCAGCGCGACGACAGGAAACTATGGCTACACCTTC | CASSATTGNYGYTF
TRBJ2-6 | TRBV6-5 | TRBD1 | NA | TGTGCCAGCGCGACAGGGGAAGGGGCCAACGTCCTGACTTTC | CASATGEGANVLTF
TRBJ1-6 | TRBV30 | NA | once | TGTGCCTGGAGTCTGAGGGTGGGTAATTCACCCCTCCACTTT | CAWSLRVGNSPLHF
TRBJ1-2 | TRBV14 | NA | NA | TGTGCCAGCAGCCAGCTGATCGGGTATAGCTATGGCTACACCTTC | CASSQLIGYSYGYTF